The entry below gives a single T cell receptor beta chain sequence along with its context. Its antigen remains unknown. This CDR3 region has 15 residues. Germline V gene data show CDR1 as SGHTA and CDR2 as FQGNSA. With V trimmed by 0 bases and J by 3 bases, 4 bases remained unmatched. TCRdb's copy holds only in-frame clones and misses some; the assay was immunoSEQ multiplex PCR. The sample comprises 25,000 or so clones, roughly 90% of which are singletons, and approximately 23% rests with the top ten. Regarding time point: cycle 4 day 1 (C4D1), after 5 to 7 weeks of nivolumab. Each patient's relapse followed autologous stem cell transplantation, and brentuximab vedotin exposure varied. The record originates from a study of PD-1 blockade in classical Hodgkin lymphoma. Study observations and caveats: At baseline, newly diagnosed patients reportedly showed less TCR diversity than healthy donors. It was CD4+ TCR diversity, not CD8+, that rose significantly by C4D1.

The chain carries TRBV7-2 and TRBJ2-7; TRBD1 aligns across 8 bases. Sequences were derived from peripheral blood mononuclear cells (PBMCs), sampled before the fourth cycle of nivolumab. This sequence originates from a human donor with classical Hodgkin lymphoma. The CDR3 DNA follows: TGTGCCAGCAGCTTAGCGGCAGGGGGCGGCTACGAGCAGTACTTC. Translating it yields CASSLAAGGGYEQYF.